The 25 T cell receptor beta chains presented below share a single source sample, sequenced in a study of T cell repertoires in cytomegalovirus infection. Antigens of these TCRs are unknown. TCRdb re-derived calls from the reads in MiXCR, one entry per CDR3 protein. The data contain approximately 730,000 distinct CDR3 sequences, almost 30% of them seen just once; the ten biggest clones take up around 13%. The source material was cultured CD8+ T cells from PBMCs, sampled from culture after CMV antigen stimulation. The receptors come from a human donor in good health (CMV status not recorded). Some clones in this sample may be carry-over from other donors' samples.

This clonotype was counted a few times. The chain combines TRBV4-3 with TRBJ1-1; D call uncertain. Germline V gene data show CDR1 as LGHNA and CDR2 as YSLEER. With 0 bases removed from V and 1 base from J, the gap between germline ends came to 15 bases. The CDR3 has 17 residues. The DNA of the CDR3 is TGCGCCAGCAGCCAAGACGGGGTCGGACTCCCGAACACTGAAGCTTTCTTT. Protein: CASSQDGVGLPNTEAFF.

The genes are TRBV5-4 and TRBJ2-1, with 7 bases matching TRBD1. The ends lost 2 bases at V and 3 bases at J; junction bases unmatched: 5. Germline V gene data show CDR1 as SGHNT and CDR2 as YYREEE (reference sequence). This CDR3 comprises 15 residues. The CDR3 nucleotides are TGTGCCAGCAGCTTAACAGGGGAGATCTACAATGAGCAGTTCTTC. Amino acids: CASSLTGEIYNEQFF.

The table lists this clonotype with many counts. This chain connects TRBV19 to TRBJ1-1; D gene unclear. This CDR3 has 15 amino acids. The V end was cut by 5 bases, the J end by 0 bases, with 13 bases between. Germline V gene data show CDR1 as LNHDA and CDR2 as SQIVND (reference sequence). The CDR3 nucleotides are TGTGCCAGTAGTTCAAGAGGAGGGTTGAACACTGAAGCTTTCTTT. This codes for CASSSRGGLNTEAFF.

The chain recombines TRBV5-1 with TRBJ2-7, with D possibly TRBD2 on 7 matching bases. This CDR3 has 14 residues. Germline CDR1 and CDR2: SGHRS and YFSETQ. V was trimmed by 2 bases and J by 5 bases, leaving 14 bases between them. The CDR3 DNA sequence: TGCGCCAGCAGCTTAGGGGGGGGGACCCACGAGCAGTACTTC. Protein: CASSLGGGTHEQYF. Full variable domain (rest looked up from reference TRBV5-1 and TRBJ2-7): KAGVTQTPRYLIKTRGQQVTLSCSPISGHRSVSWYQQTPGQGLQFLFEYFSETQRNKGNFPGRFSGRQFSNSRSEMNVSTLELGDSALYLCASSLGGGTHEQYFGPGTRLTVT.

The rearrangement uses TRBV14 and TRBJ2-1; D perhaps matches TRBD1 (6 bases). This CDR3 contains 15 residues. The germline gives CDR1 SGHDN, CDR2 FVKESK. V lost 3 bases and J lost 5, with 14 bases in between. CDR3 DNA: TGTGCCAGCAGCCAGTACACAGGGCGGAACAATGAGCAGTTCTTC. This sequence encodes CASSQYTGRNNEQFF.

This clonotype was picked up a small number of times. The rearrangement links TRBV10-3 to TRBJ2-1, with a weak D call TRBD2 (6 bases). Trimming removed 10 bases from V and 0 bases from J, with 13 bases in between. The germline CDR1 and CDR2 sequences are ENHRY and SYGVKD. The CDR3 sequence is 14 residues long. The CDR3 here is CATAAGSSYNEQFF. CDR3 bases: TGTGCCACCGCCGCGGGGAGCTCCTACAATGAGCAGTTCTTC.

The chain has TRBV7-9 and TRBJ2-3; D assignment may be TRBD1 or TRBD2 (5 bases each). The CDR3 contains 14 residues. The germline V gene encodes CDR1 SEHNR and CDR2 FQNEAQ (reference sequence). With 6 bases removed from V and 5 bases from J, the gap between germline ends came to 15 bases. The DNA for the CDR3 is TGTGCCAGCAGGCAAACGGGACCCCAAGATACGCAGTATTTT. Translation: CASRQTGPQDTQYF.

This chain joins TRBV7-6 and TRBJ2-5, with D uncertain. Germline V gene sequence: CDR1 SGHVS, CDR2 FNYEAQ. The CDR3 length is 12 residues. V was clipped by 5 bases and J by 5 bases, with 9 bases between them. The CDR3 DNA sequence: TGTGCCAGCAGCCCGGTAGTGGAGACCCAGTACTTC. This gives the protein CASSPVVETQYF.

The CDR3 loop is CASSYLIIAGHTDTQYF. The CDR3 region has the DNA TGTGCCAGCAGTTACCTCATAATAGCGGGACACACAGATACGCAGTATTTT. V and J are TRBV6-2 or TRBV6-3 and TRBJ2-3; TRBD2 matches at 8 bases. Germline CDR1 MNHEY, CDR2 SVGEGT. The CDR3 is 17 residues long. The V segment lost 2 bases and the J segment 2 bases; nucleotides outside the gene matches: 9.

This clonotype turned up a few times. The CDR3 coding sequence is TGTGCCAGCAGCTACTTTCTGGCGGGGGTATACAATGAGCAGTTCTTC. As protein: CASSYFLAGVYNEQFF. This chain joins TRBV7-9 and TRBJ2-1; 7 nucleotides align to TRBD2. The CDR3 runs to 16 residues. Germline loops: CDR1 SEHNR, CDR2 FQNEAQ (reference sequence). The V segment lost 4 bases and the J segment 4 bases; nucleotides outside the gene matches: 10.

This clonotype was seen only a few times. V usage is TRBV2 and J usage is TRBJ2-1; the D gene is possibly TRBD2 (7 bases). V lost 3 bases and J lost 3, with 18 bases in between. There are 17 residues in the CDR3. The germline V gene has CDR1 SNHLY and CDR2 FYNNEI. The CDR3: CASSDTLGGGRYNEQFF. The CDR3 DNA reads TGTGCCAGCAGTGATACCTTAGGGGGGGGCCGCTACAATGAGCAGTTCTTC.

This clonotype showed up just a few times. The chain couples TRBV19 to TRBJ2-3; D may correspond to TRBD1 or TRBD2 (5 bases each). Germline CDR1 is LNHDA and CDR2 is SQIVND (reference sequence). V lost 7 bases and J lost 4, with 9 bases in between. The CDR3 is 12 residues long. CDR3 sequence (DNA): TGTGCCAGTAAGAGGGGCCCAGATACGCAGTATTTT. Its translation is CASKRGPDTQYF. The whole variable domain, filled in from reference TRBV19 and TRBJ2-3, reads DGGITQSPKYLFRKEGQNVTLSCEQNLNHDAMYWYRQDPGQGLRLIYYSQIVNDFQKGDIAEGYSVSREKKESFPLTVTSAQKNPTAFYLCASKRGPDTQYFGPGTRLTVL.

The chain links TRBV19 to TRBJ1-2, with D possibly matching TRBD1 (5 bases). Trimming pared 6 bases from V and 3 bases from J, leaving 17 bases between. Germline V gene sequence: CDR1 LNHDA, CDR2 SQIVND (reference sequence). The CDR3 has 15 residues. This chain's CDR3 is CASRIWMDKDYGYTF. CDR3 nucleotides: TGTGCCAGTAGGATTTGGATGGACAAGGACTATGGCTACACCTTC. Based on the CDR3 plus reference TRBV19 and TRBJ1-2, the full variable domain is DGGITQSPKYLFRKEGQNVTLSCEQNLNHDAMYWYRQDPGQGLRLIYYSQIVNDFQKGDIAEGYSVSREKKESFPLTVTSAQKNPTAFYLCASRIWMDKDYGYTFGSGTRLTVV.

There are a few counts of this clonotype. The V and J genes are TRBV14 and TRBJ1-5; D unresolved. V lost 4 bases and J 4 bases, leaving 11 bases between the germline ends. The V gene's germline CDR1 is SGHDN and CDR2 FVKESK. CDR3 size: 14 residues. CDR3 nucleotides: TGTGCCAGCAGCCGCGGTGGAGTTAATCAGCCCCAGCATTTT. Its protein is CASSRGGVNQPQHF.

The V gene is TRBV2, the J gene TRBJ2-1, with D perhaps TRBD2 (6 bases). CDR1 and CDR2 (germline): SNHLY, FYNNEI. The CDR3 is 15 amino acids. The V gene lost 8 bases and the J gene lost 4 bases, with 18 bases spanning the gap. CDR3 DNA: TGTGCCAGCTTTCACCGGGACGGACTATACAATGAGCAGTTCTTC. This encodes CASFHRDGLYNEQFF.

This chain uses TRBV12-3 or TRBV12-4 with TRBJ1-1; no clear D. CDR3 length equals 16 residues. V was shortened by 4 bases and J by 2 bases, with 17 bases between the two germline ends. This chain's CDR3 is CASSSMTLSGNTEAFF. In DNA form, the CDR3 reads TGTGCCAGCAGTTCTATGACCCTATCAGGAAACACTGAAGCTTTCTTT.

The chain recombines TRBV5-1 with TRBJ1-1; D may be TRBD1 (6 bases). Germline-derived CDR1 and CDR2 are SGHRS and YFSETQ. With 0 bases removed from V and 1 base from J, the gap between germline ends came to 10 bases. CDR3 length: 15 amino acids. In DNA form, the CDR3 reads TGCGCCAGCAGCTTGGCCTGGGACACGAACACTGAAGCTTTCTTT. Protein sequence: CASSLAWDTNTEAFF. Filled out from reference TRBV5-1 and TRBJ1-1, the complete variable domain reads KAGVTQTPRYLIKTRGQQVTLSCSPISGHRSVSWYQQTPGQGLQFLFEYFSETQRNKGNFPGRFSGRQFSNSRSEMNVSTLELGDSALYLCASSLAWDTNTEAFFGQGTRLTVV.

The chain employs TRBV10-2 and TRBJ2-1; TRBD1 agrees at 10 bases. CDR1 is WSHSY, CDR2 SAAADI, per germline. The CDR3 is made up of 15 amino acids. Trimming took 3 bases from V and 7 from J; bases not matched to a gene: 6. The CDR3 protein is CASSELGQGDNEQFF. The CDR3 nucleotides are TGCGCCAGCAGTGAACTCGGACAGGGGGATAATGAGCAGTTCTTC.

The chain recombines TRBV6-1 with TRBJ1-1; no clear D. Looked up from germline, CDR1 is MNHNS and CDR2 is SASEGT. V was pared by 6 bases and J by 3 bases, with 11 bases between. CDR3 size: 13 residues. The CDR3 nucleotides are TGTGCCAGCAGCACCGTGGTCGACACTGAAGCTTTCTTT. Its translation is CASSTVVDTEAFF.

This clonotype was observed at least ten times. This sequence joins TRBV6-2 or TRBV6-3 and TRBJ2-2; D gene unclear. Germline V gene data show CDR1 as MNHEY and CDR2 as SVGEGT. The CDR3 is made up of 15 amino acids. V was pared by 5 bases and J by 1 base, with 11 bases between. Here the CDR3 reads CASSPDRLNTGELFF. CDR3 nucleotide sequence: TGTGCCAGCAGTCCGGACCGACTGAACACCGGGGAGCTGTTTTTT.

This clonotype was found many times. V and J are TRBV7-6 and TRBJ2-1, with 9 bases that match TRBD1. Germline CDR1 and CDR2: SGHVS and FNYEAQ. The CDR3 is 15 amino acids. Trimming took 2 bases from V and 4 from J; bases not matched to a gene: 3. CDR3 sequence (DNA): TGTGCCAGCAGCTTAAACAGGGGGCCTTACAATGAGCAGTTCTTC. It codes for CASSLNRGPYNEQFF.

The chain has TRBV11-2 and TRBJ1-4; TRBD1 aligns across 7 bases. Unmatched junction bases numbered 12, after V lost 2 bases and J lost 6 bases. Per germline, CDR1 SGHAT and CDR2 FQNNGV. This CDR3 region has 17 residues. The CDR3 protein is CASSLRGPGGGYEKLFF. The CDR3 coding sequence is TGTGCCAGCAGCTTAAGGGGCCCAGGGGGAGGCTATGAAAAACTGTTTTTT.

This clonotype came up many times. The chain combines TRBV24-1 with TRBJ1-5; 10 nucleotides agree with TRBD1. V dropped 2 bases and J dropped 5; count of bases not matched to a gene: 5. Germline V gene data show CDR1 as KGHDR and CDR2 as SFDVKD. There are 16 residues in the CDR3. The CDR3, as DNA: TGTGCCACCAGTGATTCTCGGACAGGGGGATATCAGCCCCAGCATTTT. Translated, it gives CATSDSRTGGYQPQHF.

This clonotype was detected only a few times. The chain uses TRBV15 and TRBJ2-7, with TRBD1 identical over 10 bases. The CDR3 loop spans 15 amino acids. After removal of 5 bases from V and 4 bases from J, the junction contained 8 bases not matched to a gene. Germline assignment: CDR1 LNHNV and CDR2 YYDKDF (reference sequence). The CDR3 DNA reads TGTGCCACCAGCCCCGACAGGGGGCGATTTTACGAGCAGTACGTC. Translating gives CATSPDRGRFYEQYV.

Comment on this clonotype: The CDR3 ends on some other residue instead of the conserved phenylalanine or tryptophan, so this is likely a read error. This chain joins TRBV7-8 and TRBJ2-1; D not resolved. Germline V lookup: CDR1 SGHVS, CDR2 FQNEAQ. The V end was cut by 2 bases, the J end by 0 bases, with 11 bases between. The CDR3 contains 16 residues. CDR3 sequence: CASSLRGPSSYNEQFL. The DNA of the CDR3 is TGTGCCAGCAGCTTAAGAGGCCCGAGCTCCTACAATGAGCAGTTCTTA.